Below, one T cell receptor beta chain is given with its context. Its specificity is not known. The sample belongs to a study of cytomegalovirus exposure and HLA in healthy donors. Regarding the study as a whole: In a later analysis, V- and J-gene trimming of beta chains associated with a DCLRE1C missense variant, replicated independently. Previously analyzed data showed that most TCR beta V segments were productive at a frequency of about 87% or about 30%.

Vbeta (60) and Jbeta (13) primers were used in the PCR. Measured with immunoSEQ multiplex PCR; TCRdb has only the in-frame clones, and not every one. The profile covers 150,000 to 200,000 clones, with about 81% appearing a single time and 6.5% taken by the ten largest. J lost 6 bases, V lost 7 bases, and 8 bases had no gene match. Germline loops: CDR1 SGDLS, CDR2 YYNGEE. This CDR3 has 14 amino acids. Healthy bone marrow donors supplied every sample. This chain links TRBV9 with TRBJ2-5; 11 nucleotides match TRBD2. The sample comprised PBMCs. The TCR was taken from a woman in her 50s in good health and CMV-seropositive. As DNA, the CDR3 is TGTGCCAGCGGCCCGACTAGCGGGGTCCAGACCCAGTACTTC. It yields the protein CASGPTSGVQTQYF. Complete variable domain (other parts from reference TRBV9 and TRBJ2-5): DSGVTQTPKHLITATGQRVTLRCSPRSGDLSVYWYQQSLDQGLQFLIQYYNGEERAKGNILERFSAQQFPDLHSELNLSSLELGDSALYFCASGPTSGVQTQYFGPGTRLLVL.